The entry below gives a single T cell receptor (beta chain) sequence along with its context. Repertoires were generated with immunoSEQ multiplex PCR, while TCRdb's copy carries only in-frame clones and drops some. The data show 450,000 or so clones, approximately 90% seen once. This entry is derived from a study of blood T cell repertoires in COVID-19. Study-level information: Both acute and convalescent COVID-19 samples were obtained from the United States, Italy and Spain. The analysed material was cDNA or gDNA that came from T cells, B-cell-depleted T cells, or PBMCs.

Germline lookup yields CDR1 LNHDA and CDR2 SQIVND (reference sequence). The CDR3 extends over 15 amino acids. Unmatched junction bases numbered 5, after V lost 5 bases and J lost 3 bases. The sequence was collected from a man between 18 and 29 years old with COVID-19, enrolled during active disease. The sample consisted of peripheral blood. This chain joins TRBV19 and TRBJ2-1, with 9 bases that match TRBD2. The DNA for the CDR3 is TGTGCCAGTAGTTATAGCGGGGGATTCTACAATGAGCAGTTCTTC. It codes for CASSYSGGFYNEQFF.